Presented here are 27 T cell receptor beta chains from one specimen sequenced in a study of cytomegalovirus exposure and HLA in healthy donors. PCR involved 60 Vbeta and 13 Jbeta primers. TCRdb's table, derived via immunoSEQ multiplex PCR, lists solely in-frame clones and lacks some. The data contain about 200,000 clones, about 80% of them singletons. Sequencing used PBMCs. The receptors come from a man between 25 and 39 years old in good health and CMV-seronegative.

The V gene is TRBV28, the J gene TRBJ2-7; the D gene is possibly TRBD2 (6 bases). This CDR3 is built from 15 residues. Germline values: CDR1 MDHEN, CDR2 SYDVKM. Trimming took off 5 bases at V and 3 bases at J, with 17 bases between the two ends. The CDR3 here is CASSETSEGFYEQYF. The CDR3, as DNA: TGTGCCAGCAGTGAGACTAGTGAGGGGTTCTACGAGCAGTACTTC.

The genes are TRBV11-2 and TRBJ2-1, with D perhaps matching TRBD2 (5 bases). From germline, CDR1 is SGHAT and CDR2 FQNNGV. The ends were cut back, 7 bases at V and 6 bases at J, with 19 bases in the middle. The CDR3 has 15 amino acids. CDR3 coding DNA: TGTGCCAGCACCGAGAGAGGGAATAGTGTCAATGAGCAGTTCTTC. Translating gives CASTERGNSVNEQFF.

This chain connects TRBV29-1 to TRBJ2-7, with D maybe TRBD1 (5 bases). Germline V lookup: CDR1 SQVTM, CDR2 ANQGSEA. V was cut by 0 bases and J by 6 bases, with 15 bases left in between. The CDR3 consists of 14 residues. CDR3 in DNA: TGCAGCGTTGAAGAGGCGGCAGGGAACTCCGAGCAGTACTTC. Its translation: CSVEEAAGNSEQYF.

This clone was counted a single time. The gene calls are TRBV2 and TRBJ2-1, with a tentative D call TRBD1 (6 bases). Trimming removed 8 bases from V and 9 bases from J, with 20 bases in between. In germline, CDR1 is SNHLY, CDR2 FYNNEI. The CDR3 covers 14 residues. The CDR3, as DNA: TGTGCCAGCCAGGGGTCGGCAGGGCCCTTTGAGCAGTTCTTC. Residues: CASQGSAGPFEQFF.

The rearrangement links TRBV7-9 to TRBJ2-1; 8 bases fit TRBD2. CDR3 size: 14 residues. CDR1 and CDR2 (germline): SEHNR, FQNEAQ (reference sequence). V was clipped by 9 bases and J by 5 bases; unmatched bases: 9. The CDR3 DNA sequence: TGTGCCAGTACAATACTAGCGGCGAACAATGAGCAGTTCTTC. Translated: CASTILAANNEQFF.

This rearrangement joins TRBV5-4 to TRBJ1-2; tentatively, D is TRBD1 (6 bases). Trimming took off 4 bases at V and 3 bases at J, with 19 bases between the two ends. CDR3 length equals 16 residues. From germline, CDR1 is SGHNT and CDR2 YYREEE (reference sequence). CDR3 DNA: TGTGCCAGCAGCCTGTCGGACAGAGCGGCGGACTATGGCTACACCTTC. Its protein is CASSLSDRAADYGYTF.

The CDR3 coding sequence is TGTGCCAGCTCACCACAGGGGGCGGCTGGCTACACCTTC. As protein: CASSPQGAAGYTF. The J gene is TRBJ1-2, the V gene TRBV18; 7 nucleotides align to TRBD1. The germline V gene has CDR1 KGHSH and CDR2 LQKENI. The V and J ends lost 1 base and 7 bases, in that order; junction bases with no gene match: 3. The CDR3 contains 13 residues.

In its sample, this clone was seen once. The J gene is TRBJ2-3, the V gene TRBV5-1; the match to TRBD2 covers 11 bases. Germline V gene data show CDR1 as SGHRS and CDR2 as YFSETQ. The CDR3 has 17 residues. V trimming: 2 bases; J trimming: 2 bases; junction bases outside the gene matches: 7. CDR3 in DNA: TGCGCCAGCAGCTTTGGACTAGCGGGTGCATTCACAGATACGCAGTATTTT. Protein: CASSFGLAGAFTDTQYF.

CDR3 nucleotide sequence: TGTGCCAGCAGACCCCTCACAGGGGGTTATCTCTATGGCTACACCTTC. Protein product: CASRPLTGGYLYGYTF. The chain links TRBV27 to TRBJ1-2; 8 bases agree with TRBD1. The CDR3 has 16 amino acids. V lost 6 bases and J lost 4; bases outside the gene matches: 13. CDR1 and CDR2 (germline): MNHEY, SMNVEV (reference sequence).

The chain has TRBV9 and TRBJ2-2; D perhaps matches TRBD2 (6 bases). This CDR3 contains 15 residues. Germline CDR1 is SGDLS and CDR2 is YYNGEE. Trimming stripped 0 bases from V and 5 bases from J, with 11 bases between. CDR3 DNA sequence: TGTGCCAGCAGCGTAGATTGGCGGGGTACCGGGGAGCTGTTTTTT. Protein sequence: CASSVDWRGTGELFF.

The V gene is TRBV5-4, the J gene TRBJ2-7; 10 bases match TRBD1. V was clipped by 4 bases and J by 4 bases; unmatched bases: 5. Germline V gene sequence: CDR1 SGHNT, CDR2 YYREEE (reference sequence). The length of the CDR3 is 14 residues. For the CDR3, the DNA is TGTGCCAGCAGCCCTGGGACAGGGGAATACGAGCAGTACTTC. This sequence encodes CASSPGTGEYEQYF.

The genes are TRBV7-9 and TRBJ2-7, with 13 bases identical to TRBD2. The CDR3 spans 15 residues. Per the germline V gene, CDR1 is SEHNR and CDR2 is FQNEAQ (reference sequence). The trim removed 6 bases at V and 5 bases at J, leaving 7 bases unmatched. The CDR3 reads CASRSTGLAGDEQYF. In DNA form, the CDR3 reads TGTGCCAGCAGATCCACCGGACTAGCGGGAGACGAGCAGTACTTC.

The rearrangement uses TRBV1 and TRBJ1-5; the table's D gene call, TRBD1, was not cross checked with the DNA. TRBV1 is shown as a pseudogene. This CDR3 contains 19 residues. CDR3 sequence: CTSSQVTWTGRYSNQPQHF. As DNA, the CDR3 is TGCACCAGCAGCCAAGTCACCTGGACAGGCAGGTATAGCAATCAGCCCCAGCATTTT.

The rearrangement links TRBV2 to TRBJ2-1; 9 bases align to TRBD2. CDR1 is SNHLY and CDR2 is FYNNEI in the germline V gene. Losses at the gene ends were 5 bases for V and 1 base for J; bases not matched to a gene: 6. This CDR3 comprises 16 residues. This CDR3 is CASSRMTSGSYNEQFF. The DNA for the CDR3 is TGTGCCAGCAGTAGGATGACTAGCGGTTCCTACAATGAGCAGTTCTTC.

The rearrangement links TRBV4-1 to TRBJ2-7, with 9 bases aligning to TRBD2. The CDR3 runs to 18 residues. CDR1 and CDR2 (germline): MGHRA, YSYEKL. The ends lost 0 bases at V and 6 bases at J; junction bases unmatched: 15. CDR3 sequence (DNA): TGCGCCAGCAGCCAAGATGTTCAGGCGGGAGGGCCTAAAATCGAGCAGTACTTC. This gives the protein CASSQDVQAGGPKIEQYF.

The DNA for the CDR3 is TGTGCCAGCAGTTTATTCGGGGTTGGTCAGCCCCAGCATTTT. As protein: CASSLFGVGQPQHF. This chain connects TRBV28 to TRBJ1-5; no definite D call. Germline CDR1 reads MDHEN; CDR2 reads SYDVKM. Trimming left V 1 base short and J 6 bases short, with 10 bases between. This CDR3 has 14 residues.

This clone turned up a few times. This chain links TRBV7-2 with TRBJ2-7; 10 positions match TRBD2. This CDR3 has 18 residues. In germline, CDR1 is SGHTA, CDR2 FQGNSA. Germline trimming cut 1 base from V and 2 bases from J; bases unmatched to any gene: 11. In nucleotides, the CDR3 is TGTGCCAGCAGCTTAGTGAGACTAGCGGGCCGGGGGACCTACGAGCAGTACTTC. Protein sequence: CASSLVRLAGRGTYEQYF.

This chain links TRBV5-5 with TRBJ2-5; 7 positions agree with TRBD2. Germline V lookup: CDR1 SGHKS, CDR2 YYEKEE (reference sequence). This CDR3 contains 15 residues. J was trimmed by 3 bases and V by 3 bases; bases with no gene match: 8. CDR3 protein: CASSSVGGVEETQYF. The CDR3 nucleotides are TGTGCCAGCAGCTCCGTGGGGGGGGTTGAAGAGACCCAGTACTTC.

This chain joins TRBV6-1 and TRBJ1-5, with D possibly TRBD1 on 6 matching bases. Germline CDR1 MNHNS, CDR2 SASEGT. V lost 10 bases and J lost 4, with 14 bases in between. This CDR3 has 13 amino acids. DNA for the CDR3: TGTGCCACCCTGGACAGTTCTAATCAGCCCCAGCATTTT. Protein product: CATLDSSNQPQHF.

This clone came up once. The rearrangement joins TRBV4-2 to TRBJ2-2; 9 bases are a match to TRBD2. Trimming at V came to 0 bases and at J to 2 bases, leaving 4 bases not matched to a gene. The CDR3 length is 17 residues. The germline gives CDR1 LGHNA, CDR2 YNFKEQ. DNA of the CDR3: TGTGCCAGCAGCCAAGATGGCGGGAGGGCCAACACCGGGGAGCTGTTTTTT. This translates into CASSQDGGRANTGELFF.

The chain has TRBV4-2 and TRBJ2-1; 7 bases are a match to TRBD2. The germline gives CDR1 LGHNA, CDR2 YNFKEQ. The CDR3 has 17 residues. V trimming: 0 bases; J trimming: 4 bases; junction bases outside the gene matches: 9. CDR3 loop: CASSQDPRAGKYNEQFF. The CDR3 DNA reads as TGTGCCAGCAGCCAAGACCCCAGAGCGGGGAAGTACAATGAGCAGTTCTTC.

On this clone itself: This specimen includes other DNA sequences encoding the same CDR3. J is TRBJ1-5 and V is TRBV6-1; D unresolved. CDR1 and CDR2 (germline): MNHNS, SASEGT. V was clipped by 3 bases and J by 4 bases, with 7 bases between them. The CDR3 runs 13 residues. The CDR3 DNA reads as TGTGCCAGCAGTGAGCGGGGTAATCAGCCCCAGCATTTT. Its translation is CASSERGNQPQHF.

The V call is TRBV27, the J call TRBJ2-5; 7 bases match TRBD1. The CDR3 runs 12 residues. V lost 11 bases, J lost 5 bases, and 8 bases stayed unmatched. Germline assignment: CDR1 MNHEY and CDR2 SMNVEV (reference sequence). CDR3 protein: CALGGPGETQYF. CDR3 bases: TGTGCCCTAGGGGGCCCGGGGGAGACCCAGTACTTC.

The J gene is TRBJ2-1, the V gene TRBV29-1, with a tentative D call TRBD2 (6 bases). Per germline, CDR1 SQVTM and CDR2 ANQGSEA. The V end was cut by 0 bases, the J end by 15 bases, with 24 bases between. The CDR3 contains 15 residues. The CDR3, as DNA: TGCAGCGTTGAAGATCATAGGCGGGGTTTCAGGGTGGGGTTCTTC. This gives the protein CSVEDHRRGFRVGFF.

The V gene is TRBV11-2, the J gene TRBJ2-7, with D possibly TRBD2 on 5 matching bases. The V gene lost 8 bases and the J gene lost 2 bases, with 10 bases spanning the gap. The CDR3 is made up of 12 amino acids. Per germline, CDR1 SGHAT and CDR2 FQNNGV. The CDR3 reads CASADSTYEQYF. The CDR3 bases are TGTGCCAGCGCGGACTCCACCTACGAGCAGTACTTC. The full variable domain, rest sourced from reference TRBV11-2 and TRBJ2-7, is EAGVAQSPRYKIIEKRQSVAFWCNPISGHATLYWYQQILGQGPKLLIQFQNNGVVDDSQLPKDRFSAERLKGVDSTLKIQPAKLEDSAVYLCASADSTYEQYFGPGTRLTVT.

The chain links TRBV5-6 to TRBJ2-2, with D possibly matching TRBD1 (5 bases). The CDR3 is 15 amino acids. Trimming removed 2 bases at V and 5 bases at J, with 13 bases between. Per the germline V gene, CDR1 is SGHDT and CDR2 is YYEEEE. CDR3 amino acids: CASSFFRVRTGELFF. The CDR3 DNA follows: TGTGCCAGCAGCTTCTTCAGGGTGCGAACCGGGGAGCTGTTTTTT.

The rearrangement joins TRBV10-1 to TRBJ1-4; D uncertain. Trimming stripped 1 base from V and 6 bases from J, with 9 bases between. The CDR3 spans 14 residues. The germline V gene encodes CDR1 WNHNN and CDR2 SYGVQD (reference sequence). CDR3 amino acids: CASSEWRVHEKLFF. The CDR3 DNA reads TGCGCCAGCAGTGAGTGGAGGGTCCATGAAAAACTGTTTTTT.